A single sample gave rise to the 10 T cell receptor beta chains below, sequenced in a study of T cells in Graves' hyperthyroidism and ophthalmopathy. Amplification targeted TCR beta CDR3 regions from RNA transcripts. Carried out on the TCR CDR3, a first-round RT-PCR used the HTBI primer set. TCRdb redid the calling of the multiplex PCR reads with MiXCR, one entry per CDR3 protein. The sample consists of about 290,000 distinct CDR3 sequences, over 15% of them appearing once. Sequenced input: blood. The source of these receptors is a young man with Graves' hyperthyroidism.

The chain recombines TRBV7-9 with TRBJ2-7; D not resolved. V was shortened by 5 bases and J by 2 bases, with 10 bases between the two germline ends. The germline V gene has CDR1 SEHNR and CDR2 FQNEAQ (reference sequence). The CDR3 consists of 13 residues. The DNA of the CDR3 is TGTGCCAGCAGCCCGCTGATGGCCTACGAGCAGTACTTC. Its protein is CASSPLMAYEQYF.

The chain's CDR3 is CASSAPATDTQYF. As DNA, the CDR3 is TGTGCCAGCAGCGCCCCCGCCACAGATACGCAGTATTTT. The chain is built from TRBV9 and TRBJ2-3; unclear D gene. The CDR3 covers 13 residues. Deletions cut 3 bases from V and 2 bases from J, with 7 bases between. CDR1 and CDR2 from the germline V gene are SGDLS and YYNGEE.

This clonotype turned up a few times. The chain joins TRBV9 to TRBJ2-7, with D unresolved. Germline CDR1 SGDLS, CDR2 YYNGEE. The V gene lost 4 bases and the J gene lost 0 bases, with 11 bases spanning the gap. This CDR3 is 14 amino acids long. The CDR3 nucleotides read TGTGCCAGCAGCACGACCCCGAGCTCCTACGAGCAGTACTTC. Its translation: CASSTTPSSYEQYF.

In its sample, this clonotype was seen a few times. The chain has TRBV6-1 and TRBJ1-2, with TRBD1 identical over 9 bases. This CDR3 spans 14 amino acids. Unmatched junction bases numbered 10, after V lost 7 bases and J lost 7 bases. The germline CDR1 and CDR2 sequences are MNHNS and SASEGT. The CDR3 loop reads CASTGTGSLSGYTF. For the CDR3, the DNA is TGTGCCAGCACCGGGACAGGGTCCTTAAGTGGCTACACCTTC.

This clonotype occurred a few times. The CDR3 DNA sequence: TGCAGTGGACTCTCGCCAGGGAGACACACTGAAGCTTTCTTT. It encodes CSGLSPGRHTEAFF. V gene TRBV20-1 combines with J gene TRBJ1-1; a weak D match, TRBD1 (5 bases). Trimming removed 7 bases at V and 3 bases at J, with 18 bases between. Germline CDR1 and CDR2: DFQATT and SNEGSKA (reference sequence). CDR3 length equals 14 residues.

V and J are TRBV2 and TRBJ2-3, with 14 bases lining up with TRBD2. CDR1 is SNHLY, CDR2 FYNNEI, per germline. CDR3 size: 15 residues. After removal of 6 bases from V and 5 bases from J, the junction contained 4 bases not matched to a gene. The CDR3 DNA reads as TGTGCCAGCAGCGACGGGACTAGCGGGAGAGATACGCAGTATTTT. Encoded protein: CASSDGTSGRDTQYF.

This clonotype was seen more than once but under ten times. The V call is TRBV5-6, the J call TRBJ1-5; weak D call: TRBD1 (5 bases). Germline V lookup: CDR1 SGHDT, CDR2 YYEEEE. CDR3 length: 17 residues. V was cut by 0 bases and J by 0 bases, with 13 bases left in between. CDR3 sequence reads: CASSLGFGGYSNQPQHF. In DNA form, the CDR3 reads TGTGCCAGCAGCTTGGGCTTTGGGGGGTATAGCAATCAGCCCCAGCATTTT.

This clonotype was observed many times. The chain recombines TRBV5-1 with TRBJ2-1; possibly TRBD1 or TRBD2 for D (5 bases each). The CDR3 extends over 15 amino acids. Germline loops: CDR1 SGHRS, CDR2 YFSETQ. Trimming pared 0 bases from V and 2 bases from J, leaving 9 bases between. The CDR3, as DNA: TGCGCCAGCAGCTTGGAGTGGGACCCCTACAATGAGCAGTTCTTC. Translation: CASSLEWDPYNEQFF. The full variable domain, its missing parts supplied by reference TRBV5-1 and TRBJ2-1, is KAGVTQTPRYLIKTRGQQVTLSCSPISGHRSVSWYQQTPGQGLQFLFEYFSETQRNKGNFPGRFSGRQFSNSRSEMNVSTLELGDSALYLCASSLEWDPYNEQFFGPGTRLTVL.

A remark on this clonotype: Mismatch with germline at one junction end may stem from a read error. The CDR3 sequence: CTSSNFGQGSSPLHF. CDR3 nucleotide sequence: TGTACCAGCTCCAACTTCGGACAGGGCAGTTCACCCCTCCACTTT. This chain uses TRBV18 with TRBJ1-6; 8 bases are a match to TRBD1. The CDR3 has 15 residues. Germline CDR1 reads KGHSH; CDR2 reads LQKENI.

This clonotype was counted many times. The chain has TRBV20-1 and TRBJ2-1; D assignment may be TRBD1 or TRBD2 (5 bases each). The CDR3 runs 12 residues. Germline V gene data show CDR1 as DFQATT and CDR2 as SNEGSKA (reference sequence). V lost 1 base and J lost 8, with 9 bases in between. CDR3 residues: CSARGGSDEQFF. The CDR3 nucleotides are TGCAGTGCTAGAGGGGGGTCCGATGAGCAGTTCTTC.